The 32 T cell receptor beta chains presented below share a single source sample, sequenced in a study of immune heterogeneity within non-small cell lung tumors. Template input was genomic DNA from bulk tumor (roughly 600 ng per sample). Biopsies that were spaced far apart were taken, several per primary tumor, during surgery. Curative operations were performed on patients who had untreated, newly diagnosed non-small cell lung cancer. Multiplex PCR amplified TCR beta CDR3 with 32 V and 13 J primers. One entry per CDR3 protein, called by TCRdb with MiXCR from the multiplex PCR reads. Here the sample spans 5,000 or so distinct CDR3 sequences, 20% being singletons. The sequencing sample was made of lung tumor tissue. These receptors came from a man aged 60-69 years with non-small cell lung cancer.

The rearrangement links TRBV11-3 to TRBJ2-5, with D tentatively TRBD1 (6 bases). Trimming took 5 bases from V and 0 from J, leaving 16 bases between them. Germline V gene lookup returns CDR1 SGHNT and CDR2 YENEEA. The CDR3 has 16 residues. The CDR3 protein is CASSRLWTAYQETQYF. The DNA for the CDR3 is TGTGCCAGCAGCCGCCTATGGACAGCATACCAAGAGACCCAGTACTTC.

DNA of the CDR3: TGTGCCAGCAGCGTAGGATGGGGACGGGAGACCCAGTACTTC. As protein: CASSVGWGRETQYF. The V call is TRBV9, the J call TRBJ2-5; D possibly matches TRBD1 or TRBD2 (5 bases each). CDR1 and CDR2 from the germline V gene are SGDLS and YYNGEE. This CDR3 is 14 amino acids long. V was shortened by 0 bases and J by 5 bases, with 11 bases between the two germline ends.

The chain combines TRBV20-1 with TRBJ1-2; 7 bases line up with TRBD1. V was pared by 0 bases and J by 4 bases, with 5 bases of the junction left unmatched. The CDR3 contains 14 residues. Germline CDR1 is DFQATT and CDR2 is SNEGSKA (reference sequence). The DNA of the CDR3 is TGCAGTGCTAGAGATCACGGGACAGCCTATGGCTACACCTTC. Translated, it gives CSARDHGTAYGYTF.

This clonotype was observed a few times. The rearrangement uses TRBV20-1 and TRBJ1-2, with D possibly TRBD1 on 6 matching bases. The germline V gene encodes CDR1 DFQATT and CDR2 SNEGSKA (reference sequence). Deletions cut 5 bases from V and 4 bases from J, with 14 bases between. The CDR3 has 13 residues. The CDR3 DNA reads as TGCAGTGCTGGCGTCGGGGGCTGCTATGGCTACACCTTC. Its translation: CSAGVGGCYGYTF.

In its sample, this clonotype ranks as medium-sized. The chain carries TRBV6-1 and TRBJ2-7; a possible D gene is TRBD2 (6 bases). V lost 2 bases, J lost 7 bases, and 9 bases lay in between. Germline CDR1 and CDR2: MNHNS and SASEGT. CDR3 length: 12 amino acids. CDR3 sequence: CASSEPAGEQYF. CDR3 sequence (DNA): TGTGCCAGCAGTGAACCAGCGGGTGAGCAGTACTTC.

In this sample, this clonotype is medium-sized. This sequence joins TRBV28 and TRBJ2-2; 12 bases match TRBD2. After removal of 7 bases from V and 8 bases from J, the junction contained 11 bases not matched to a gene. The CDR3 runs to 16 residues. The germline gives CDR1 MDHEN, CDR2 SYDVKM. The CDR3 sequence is CASNPWTSGDSGELFF. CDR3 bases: TGTGCCAGCAACCCCTGGACTAGCGGGGATTCAGGGGAGCTGTTTTTT.

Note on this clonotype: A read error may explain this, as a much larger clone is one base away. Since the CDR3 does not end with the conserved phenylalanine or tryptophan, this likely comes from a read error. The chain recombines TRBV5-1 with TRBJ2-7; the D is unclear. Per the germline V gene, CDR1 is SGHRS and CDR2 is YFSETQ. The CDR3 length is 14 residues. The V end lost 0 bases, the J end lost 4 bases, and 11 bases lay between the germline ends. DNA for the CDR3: TGCGCCAGCAGCTTGGGGGCAGAACTATACGAGCAGTACTTG. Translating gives CASSLGAELYEQYL.

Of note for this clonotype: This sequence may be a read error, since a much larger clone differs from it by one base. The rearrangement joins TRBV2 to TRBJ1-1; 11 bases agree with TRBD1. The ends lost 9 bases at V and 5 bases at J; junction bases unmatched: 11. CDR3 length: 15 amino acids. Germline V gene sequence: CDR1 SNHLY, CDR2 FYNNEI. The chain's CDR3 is CARSDPGQGVTEAFF. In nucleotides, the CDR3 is TGTGCCAGGAGCGATCCGGGACAGGGGGTAACTGAAGCTTTCTTT. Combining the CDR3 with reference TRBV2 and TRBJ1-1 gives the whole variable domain EPEVTQTPSHQVTQMGQEVILRCVPISNHLYFYWYRQILGQKVEFLVSFYNNEISEKSEIFDDQFSVERPDGSNFTLKIRSTKLEDSAMYFCARSDPGQGVTEAFFGQGTRLTVV.

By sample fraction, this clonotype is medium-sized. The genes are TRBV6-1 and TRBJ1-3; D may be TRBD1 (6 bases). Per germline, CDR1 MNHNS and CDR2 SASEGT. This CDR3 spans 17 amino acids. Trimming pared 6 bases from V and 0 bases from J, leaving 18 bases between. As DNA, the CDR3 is TGTGCCAGCAGCTCCGGGGGCCGGCCTTTCTCTGGAAACACCATATATTTT. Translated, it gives CASSSGGRPFSGNTIYF.

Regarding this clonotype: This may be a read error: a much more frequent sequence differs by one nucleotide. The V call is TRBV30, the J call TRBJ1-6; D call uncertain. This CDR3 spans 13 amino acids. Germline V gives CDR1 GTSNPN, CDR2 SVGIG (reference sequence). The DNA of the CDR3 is TGTGTCTGGAGCAAGGGAGGTAGTTCACCCCTCCACTTT. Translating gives CVWSKGGSSPLHF.

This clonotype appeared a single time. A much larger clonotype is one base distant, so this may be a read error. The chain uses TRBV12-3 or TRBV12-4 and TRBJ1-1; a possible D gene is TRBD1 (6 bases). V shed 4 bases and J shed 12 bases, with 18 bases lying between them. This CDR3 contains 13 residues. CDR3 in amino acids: CASSWQRGMLSFF. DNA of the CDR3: TGTGCCAGCAGTTGGCAAAGGGGGATGCTGTCTTTCTTT.

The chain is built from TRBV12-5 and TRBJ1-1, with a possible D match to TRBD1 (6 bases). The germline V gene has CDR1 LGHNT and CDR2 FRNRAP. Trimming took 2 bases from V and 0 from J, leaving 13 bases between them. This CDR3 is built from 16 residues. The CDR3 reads CASGLFPGTLNTEAFF. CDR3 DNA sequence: TGTGCTAGTGGTTTGTTCCCCGGGACATTGAACACTGAAGCTTTCTTT.

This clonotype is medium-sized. In DNA, the CDR3 is TGTGCCAGCAGCCAAGACGGGAGAGGGGCTCAGCCCCAGCATTTT. The encoded protein is CASSQDGRGAQPQHF. J is TRBJ1-5 and V is TRBV5-8, with TRBD1 as a possible D gene (5 bases). This CDR3 contains 15 residues. The germline gives CDR1 SGHTS, CDR2 YDEGEE. V lost 4 bases and J lost 6, with 17 bases in between.

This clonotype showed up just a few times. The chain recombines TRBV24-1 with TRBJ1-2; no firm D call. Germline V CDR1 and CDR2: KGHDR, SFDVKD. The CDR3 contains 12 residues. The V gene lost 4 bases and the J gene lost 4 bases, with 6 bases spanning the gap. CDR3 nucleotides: TGTGCCACCAGTGAGGGCAGCTATGGCTACACCTTC. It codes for CATSEGSYGYTF.

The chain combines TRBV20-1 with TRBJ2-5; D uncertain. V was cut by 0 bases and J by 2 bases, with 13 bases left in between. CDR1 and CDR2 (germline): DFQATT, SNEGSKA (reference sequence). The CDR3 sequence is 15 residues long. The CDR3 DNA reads TGCAGTGCTAGAGAACCTCTCGCGGTACAAGAGACCCAGTACTTC. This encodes CSAREPLAVQETQYF.

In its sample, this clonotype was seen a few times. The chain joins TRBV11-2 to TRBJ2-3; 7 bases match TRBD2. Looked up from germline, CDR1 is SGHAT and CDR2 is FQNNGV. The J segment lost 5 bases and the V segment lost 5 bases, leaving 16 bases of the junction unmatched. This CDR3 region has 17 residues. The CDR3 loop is CASSPPGAGVFKDTQYF. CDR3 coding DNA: TGTGCCAGCAGCCCTCCCGGGGCGGGAGTCTTCAAAGATACGCAGTATTTT.

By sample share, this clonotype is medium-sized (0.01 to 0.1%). The CDR3 DNA is TGTGCCAGCAGTGAAGCGGCGGGAACTGAAGCTTTCTTT. Protein: CASSEAAGTEAFF. The chain uses TRBV2 and TRBJ1-1; D gene unclear. Germline CDR1 and CDR2: SNHLY and FYNNEI. Trimming removed 0 bases at V and 5 bases at J, with 7 bases between. This CDR3 spans 13 amino acids. The full variable domain, rest sourced from reference TRBV2 and TRBJ1-1, is EPEVTQTPSHQVTQMGQEVILRCVPISNHLYFYWYRQILGQKVEFLVSFYNNEISEKSEIFDDQFSVERPDGSNFTLKIRSTKLEDSAMYFCASSEAAGTEAFFGQGTRLTVV.

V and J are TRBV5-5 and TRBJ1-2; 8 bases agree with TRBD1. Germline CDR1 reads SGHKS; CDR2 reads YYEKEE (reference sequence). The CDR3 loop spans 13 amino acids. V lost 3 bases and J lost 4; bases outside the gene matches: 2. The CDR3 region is CASSSGQGYGYTF. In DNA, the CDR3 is TGTGCCAGCAGCTCCGGACAGGGCTATGGCTACACCTTC.

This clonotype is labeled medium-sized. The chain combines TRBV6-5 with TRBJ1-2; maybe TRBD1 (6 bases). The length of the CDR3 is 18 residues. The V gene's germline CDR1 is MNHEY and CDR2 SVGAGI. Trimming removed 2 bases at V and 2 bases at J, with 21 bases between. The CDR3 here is CASSYGRGWGQKNYGYTF. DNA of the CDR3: TGTGCCAGCAGTTACGGAAGAGGGTGGGGACAAAAAAACTATGGCTACACCTTC.

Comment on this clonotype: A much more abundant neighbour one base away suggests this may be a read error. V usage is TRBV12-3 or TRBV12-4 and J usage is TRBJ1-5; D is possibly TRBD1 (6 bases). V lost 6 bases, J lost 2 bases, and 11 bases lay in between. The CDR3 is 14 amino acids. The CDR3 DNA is TGTGCCAGCAGGTTTCCAGGGGGCAATCAGCCCCAGCATTTT. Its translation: CASRFPGGNQPQHF.

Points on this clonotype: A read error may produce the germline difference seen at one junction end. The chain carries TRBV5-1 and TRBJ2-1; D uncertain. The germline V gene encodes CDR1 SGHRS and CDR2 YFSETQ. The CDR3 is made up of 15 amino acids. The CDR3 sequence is CASSWQGRSYDEQFF. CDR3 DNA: TGCGCCAGCAGCTGGCAAGGACGGAGCTACGATGAGCAGTTCTTC. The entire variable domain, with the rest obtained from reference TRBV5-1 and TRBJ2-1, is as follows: KAGVTQTPRYLIKTRGQQVTLSCSPISGHRSVSWYQQTPGQGLQFLFEYFSETQRNKGNFPGRFSGRQFSNSRSEMNVSTLELGDSALYLCASSWQGRSYDEQFFGPGTRLTVL.

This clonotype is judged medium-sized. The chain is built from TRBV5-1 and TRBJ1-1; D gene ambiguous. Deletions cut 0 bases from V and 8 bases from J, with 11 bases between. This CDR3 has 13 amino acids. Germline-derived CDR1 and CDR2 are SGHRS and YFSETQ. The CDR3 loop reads CASSLGPGREAFF. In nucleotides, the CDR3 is TGCGCCAGCAGCTTGGGTCCGGGCAGAGAAGCTTTCTTT.

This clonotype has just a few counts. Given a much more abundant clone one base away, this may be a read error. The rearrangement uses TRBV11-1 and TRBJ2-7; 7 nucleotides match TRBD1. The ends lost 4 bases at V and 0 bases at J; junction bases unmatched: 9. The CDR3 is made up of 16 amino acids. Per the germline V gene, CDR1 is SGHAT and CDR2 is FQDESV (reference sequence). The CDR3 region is CASSSNSGQDSYEQYF. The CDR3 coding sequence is TGTGCCAGCAGCTCAAACTCCGGACAGGACTCCTACGAGCAGTACTTC.

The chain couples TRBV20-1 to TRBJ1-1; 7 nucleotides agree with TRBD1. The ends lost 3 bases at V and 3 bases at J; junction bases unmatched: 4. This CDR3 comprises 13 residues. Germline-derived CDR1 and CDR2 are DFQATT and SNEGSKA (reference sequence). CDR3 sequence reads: CSARTGRDTEAFF. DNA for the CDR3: TGCAGTGCTAGGACAGGGAGGGACACTGAAGCTTTCTTT.

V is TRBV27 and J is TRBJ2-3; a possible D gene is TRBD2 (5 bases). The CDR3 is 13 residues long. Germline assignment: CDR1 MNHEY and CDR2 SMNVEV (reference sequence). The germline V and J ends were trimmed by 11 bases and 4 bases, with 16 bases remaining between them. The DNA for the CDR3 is TGTGCCCGCCAGGTGATGGGAGCAGATACGCAGTATTTT. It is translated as CARQVMGADTQYF.

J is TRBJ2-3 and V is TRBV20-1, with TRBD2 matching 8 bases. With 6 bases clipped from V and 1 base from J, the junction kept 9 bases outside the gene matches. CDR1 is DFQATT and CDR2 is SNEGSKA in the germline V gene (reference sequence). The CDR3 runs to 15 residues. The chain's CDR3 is CSAGKRERGTDTQYF. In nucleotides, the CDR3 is TGCAGTGCCGGGAAGCGGGAGAGGGGCACAGATACGCAGTATTTT.

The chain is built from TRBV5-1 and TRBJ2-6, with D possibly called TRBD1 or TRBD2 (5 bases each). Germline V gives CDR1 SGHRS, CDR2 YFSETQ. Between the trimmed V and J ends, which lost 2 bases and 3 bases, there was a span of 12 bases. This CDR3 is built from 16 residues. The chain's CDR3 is CASSFGGRSGANVLTF. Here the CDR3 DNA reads TGCGCCAGCAGCTTTGGGGGTAGGAGTGGGGCCAACGTCCTGACTTTC.

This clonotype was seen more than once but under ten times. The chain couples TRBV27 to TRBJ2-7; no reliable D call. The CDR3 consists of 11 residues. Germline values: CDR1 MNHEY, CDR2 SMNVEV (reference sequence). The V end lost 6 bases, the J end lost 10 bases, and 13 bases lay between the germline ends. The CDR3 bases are TGTGCCAGCAGACTTAACAGCGAACAGTACTTC. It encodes CASRLNSEQYF.

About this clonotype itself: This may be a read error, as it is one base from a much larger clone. CDR3 sequence: CASRPTRCDQPQHF. The CDR3 nucleotides are TGTGCCAGCAGGCCGACCCGGTGCGATCAGCCCCAGCATTTT. The chain joins TRBV27 to TRBJ1-5; D remains ambiguous. V lost 6 bases, J lost 5 bases, and 14 bases lay in between. CDR1 is MNHEY, CDR2 SMNVEV, per germline (reference sequence). The CDR3 extends over 14 amino acids.

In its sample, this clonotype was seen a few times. This CDR3 reads CATSLTSSETQYF. The CDR3 DNA follows: TGTGCCACCAGCTTGACTAGTTCTGAGACCCAGTACTTC. This sequence joins TRBV15 and TRBJ2-3; TRBD2 is a possible D gene (6 bases). The DNA end lines up better with TRBJ2-5; the J call may be wrong. The CDR3 is 13 amino acids. Germline CDR1 LNHNV, CDR2 YYDKDF (reference sequence).

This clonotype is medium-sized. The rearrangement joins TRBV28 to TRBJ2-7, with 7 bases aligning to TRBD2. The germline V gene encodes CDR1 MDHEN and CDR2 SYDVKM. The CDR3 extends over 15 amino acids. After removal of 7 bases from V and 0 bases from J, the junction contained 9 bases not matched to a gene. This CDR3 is CASTSPRTSSYEQYF. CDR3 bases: TGTGCCAGCACCTCCCCCCGGACTAGCTCCTACGAGCAGTACTTC.

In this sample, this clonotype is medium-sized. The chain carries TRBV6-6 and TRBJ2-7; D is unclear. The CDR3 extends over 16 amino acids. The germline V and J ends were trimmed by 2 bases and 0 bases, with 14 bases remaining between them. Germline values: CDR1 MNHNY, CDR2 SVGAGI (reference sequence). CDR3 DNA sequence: TGTGCCAGCAGTTACGAGGCGGTTCTAAGCTCCTACGAGCAGTACTTC. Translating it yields CASSYEAVLSSYEQYF.